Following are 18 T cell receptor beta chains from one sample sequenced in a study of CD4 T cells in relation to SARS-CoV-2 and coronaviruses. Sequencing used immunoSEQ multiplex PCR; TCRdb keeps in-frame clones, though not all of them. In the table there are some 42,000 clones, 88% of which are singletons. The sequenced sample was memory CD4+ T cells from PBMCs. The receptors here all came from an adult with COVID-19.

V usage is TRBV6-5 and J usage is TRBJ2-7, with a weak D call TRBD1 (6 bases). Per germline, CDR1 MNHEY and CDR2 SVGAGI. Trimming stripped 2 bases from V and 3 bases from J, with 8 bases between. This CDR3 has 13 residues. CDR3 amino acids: CASSYDRNYEQYF. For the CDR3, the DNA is TGTGCCAGCAGTTACGACAGGAACTACGAGCAGTACTTC.

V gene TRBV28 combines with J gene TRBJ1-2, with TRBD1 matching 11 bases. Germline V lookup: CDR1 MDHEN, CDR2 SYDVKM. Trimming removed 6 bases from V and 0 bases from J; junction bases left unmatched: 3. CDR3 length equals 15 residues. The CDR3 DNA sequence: TGTGCCAGCAGCGGGACAGGGGGAGCTAACTATGGCTACACCTTC. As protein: CASSGTGGANYGYTF.

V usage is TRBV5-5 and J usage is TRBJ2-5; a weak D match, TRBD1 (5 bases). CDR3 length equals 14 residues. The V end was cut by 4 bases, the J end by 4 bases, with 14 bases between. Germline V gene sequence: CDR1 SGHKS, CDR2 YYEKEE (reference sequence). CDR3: CASSPAQGRETQYF. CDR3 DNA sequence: TGTGCCAGCAGCCCGGCTCAGGGAAGAGAGACCCAGTACTTC.

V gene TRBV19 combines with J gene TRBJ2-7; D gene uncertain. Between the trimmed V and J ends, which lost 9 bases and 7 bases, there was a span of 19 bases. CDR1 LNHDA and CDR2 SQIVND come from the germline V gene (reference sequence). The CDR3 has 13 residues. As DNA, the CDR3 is TGTGCCAGCCGACGCTCCACCACCGAGGAGCAGTACTTC. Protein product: CASRRSTTEEQYF.

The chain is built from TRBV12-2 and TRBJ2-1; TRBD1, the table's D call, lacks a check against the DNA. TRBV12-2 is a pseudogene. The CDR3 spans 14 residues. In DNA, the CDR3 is TGTGCAAGTCGCTTGGCTTCCGACTACAATGAGCAGTTCTTC. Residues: CASRLASDYNEQFF.

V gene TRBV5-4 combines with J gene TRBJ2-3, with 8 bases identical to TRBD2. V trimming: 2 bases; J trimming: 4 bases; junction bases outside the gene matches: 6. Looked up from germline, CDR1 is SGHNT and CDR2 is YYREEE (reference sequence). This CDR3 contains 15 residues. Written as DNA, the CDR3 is TGTGCCAGCAGCTTTCCGGGGGGGCAATCAGATACGCAGTATTTT. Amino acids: CASSFPGGQSDTQYF.

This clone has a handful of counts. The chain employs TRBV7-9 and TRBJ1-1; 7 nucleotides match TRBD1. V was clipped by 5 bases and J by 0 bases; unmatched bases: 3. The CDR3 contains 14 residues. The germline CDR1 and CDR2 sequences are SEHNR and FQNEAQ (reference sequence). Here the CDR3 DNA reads TGTGCCAGCAGCCGGGGACAGATGAACACTGAAGCTTTCTTT. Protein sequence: CASSRGQMNTEAFF. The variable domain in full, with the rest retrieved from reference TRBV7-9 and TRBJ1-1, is DTGVSQNPRHKITKRGQNVTFRCDPISEHNRLYWYRQTLGQGPEFLTYFQNEAQLEKSRLLSDRFSAERPKGSFSTLEIQRTEQGDSAMYLCASSRGQMNTEAFFGQGTRLTVV.

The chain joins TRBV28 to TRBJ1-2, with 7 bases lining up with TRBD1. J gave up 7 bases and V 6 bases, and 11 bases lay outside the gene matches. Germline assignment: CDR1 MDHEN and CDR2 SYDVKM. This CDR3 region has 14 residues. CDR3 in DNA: TGTGCCAGCAGACCCCCAGGGGGGGGCCGTGGCTACACCTTC. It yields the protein CASRPPGGGRGYTF.

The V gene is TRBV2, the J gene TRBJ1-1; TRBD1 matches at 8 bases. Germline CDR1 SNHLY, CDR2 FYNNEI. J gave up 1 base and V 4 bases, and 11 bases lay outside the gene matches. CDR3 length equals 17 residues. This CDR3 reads CASSGRQGAVKNTEAFF. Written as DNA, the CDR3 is TGTGCCAGCAGTGGGCGGCAGGGGGCCGTGAAGAACACTGAAGCTTTCTTT. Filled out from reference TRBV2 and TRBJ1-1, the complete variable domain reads EPEVTQTPSHQVTQMGQEVILRCVPISNHLYFYWYRQILGQKVEFLVSFYNNEISEKSEIFDDQFSVERPDGSNFTLKIRSTKLEDSAMYFCASSGRQGAVKNTEAFFGQGTRLTVV.

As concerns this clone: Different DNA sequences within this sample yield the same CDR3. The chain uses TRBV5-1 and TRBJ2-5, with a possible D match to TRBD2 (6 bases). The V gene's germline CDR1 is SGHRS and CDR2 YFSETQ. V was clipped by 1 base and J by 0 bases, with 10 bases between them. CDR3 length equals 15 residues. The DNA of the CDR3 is TGCGCCAGCAGCTTGCGGGGGACGTACCAAGAGACCCAGTACTTC. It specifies CASSLRGTYQETQYF.

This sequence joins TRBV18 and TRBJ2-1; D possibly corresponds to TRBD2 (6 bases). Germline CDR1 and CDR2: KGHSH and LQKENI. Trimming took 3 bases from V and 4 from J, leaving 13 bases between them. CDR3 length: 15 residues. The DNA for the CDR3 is TGTGCCAGCTCACCTTGGGACGGGGGATACAATGAGCAGTTCTTC. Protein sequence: CASSPWDGGYNEQFF.

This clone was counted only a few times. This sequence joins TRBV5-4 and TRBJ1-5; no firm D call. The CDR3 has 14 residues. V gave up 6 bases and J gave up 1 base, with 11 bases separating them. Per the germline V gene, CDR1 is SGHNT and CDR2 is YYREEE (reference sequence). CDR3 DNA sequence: TGTGCCAGCACCGTGGGTGGGAGCAATCAGCCCCAGCATTTT. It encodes CASTVGGSNQPQHF.

Here the CDR3 DNA reads TGCGCCAGCAGCCAAGTTTTCGGGCTAGCGGGGGGCGCTAGCACAGATACGCAGTATTTT. This translates into CASSQVFGLAGGASTDTQYF. The V and J genes are TRBV4-1 and TRBJ2-3; TRBD2 matches at 11 bases. Germline CDR1 and CDR2: MGHRA and YSYEKL. The CDR3 is 20 residues long. J gave up 0 bases and V 1 base, and 12 bases lay outside the gene matches.

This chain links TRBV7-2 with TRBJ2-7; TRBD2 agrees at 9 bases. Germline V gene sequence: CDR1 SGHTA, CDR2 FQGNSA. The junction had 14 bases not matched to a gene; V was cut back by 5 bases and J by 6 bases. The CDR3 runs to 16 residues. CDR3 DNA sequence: TGTGCCAGCAGCCCTCGGGGTGCGGGGGGGCGAAGCGAGCAGTACTTC. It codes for CASSPRGAGGRSEQYF.

The CDR3 region is CASSERRRGTGELFF. Here the CDR3 DNA reads TGCGCCAGCAGTGAGCGTCGCAGGGGAACCGGGGAGCTGTTTTTT. This chain uses TRBV10-1 with TRBJ2-2; D may be TRBD1 (6 bases). The length of the CDR3 is 15 residues. V was pared by 2 bases and J by 5 bases, with 12 bases between. Germline CDR1 is WNHNN and CDR2 is SYGVQD (reference sequence).

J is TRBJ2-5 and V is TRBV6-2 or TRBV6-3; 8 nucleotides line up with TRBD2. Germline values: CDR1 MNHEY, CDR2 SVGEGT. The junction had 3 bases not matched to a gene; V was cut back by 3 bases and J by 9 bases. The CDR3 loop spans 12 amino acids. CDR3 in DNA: TGTGCCAGCAGTTATGGGCGGGAGGCCCAGTACTTC. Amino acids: CASSYGREAQYF.

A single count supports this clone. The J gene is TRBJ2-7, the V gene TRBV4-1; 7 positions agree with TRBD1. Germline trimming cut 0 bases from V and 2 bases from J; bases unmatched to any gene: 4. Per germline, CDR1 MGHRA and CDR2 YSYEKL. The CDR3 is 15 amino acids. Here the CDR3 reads CASSQEGQPPYEQYF. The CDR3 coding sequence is TGCGCCAGCAGCCAAGAGGGACAGCCACCCTACGAGCAGTACTTC.

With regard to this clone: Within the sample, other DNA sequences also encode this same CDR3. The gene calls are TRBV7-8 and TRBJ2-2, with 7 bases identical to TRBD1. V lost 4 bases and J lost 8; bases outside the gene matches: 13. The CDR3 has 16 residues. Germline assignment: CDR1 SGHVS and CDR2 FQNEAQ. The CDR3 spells CASSSRDRVVTGELFF. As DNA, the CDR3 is TGTGCCAGCAGCTCACGGGACAGAGTGGTCACTGGGGAGCTGTTTTTT.